The subject of this entry is one T cell receptor (beta chain). Original methodology: Amplification of reference gene primers provided the estimated nucleated cell counts. Sequenced by immunoSEQ multiplex PCR; TCRdb stores in-frame clones only, minus some. V, J and clone size are taken as reported in that table, and D and trimming were inferred from the DNA itself. The table has roughly 63,000 clones, roughly 90% seen once. The entry originates in a study of blood T cell repertoires in COVID-19. About the study: The samples span acute and convalescent COVID-19 from the United States, Italy and Spain. T cells, B-cell-depleted T cells, or PBMCs provided the cDNA or gDNA that served as material.

The V gene's germline CDR1 is MGHRA and CDR2 YSYEKL. The CDR3 is 15 residues long. Trimming cost V 2 bases and J 8 bases; bases outside gene matches: 5. Source material: peripheral blood. The receptor was derived from a woman aged 45-60 years with active or convalescent COVID-19. The chain has TRBV4-1 and TRBJ2-1; 11 positions match TRBD2. CDR3 protein: CASSQTSGSFDEQFF. DNA for the CDR3: TGCGCCAGCAGCCAAACTAGCGGGAGTTTCGATGAGCAGTTCTTC.